Listed below are T cell receptor beta chains from one sample, sequenced in a study of shared clonotypes between healthy human individuals. Clones were sequenced by immunoSEQ multiplex PCR, and TCRdb holds only the in-frame ones, with some missing. Here the sample spans about 980,000 clones, 76% being singletons. Sequenced input: memory CD4+ T cells sorted from blood. Every receptor here comes from a man aged 18 to 30 in good health. The CDR3 runs from the conserved cysteine through the conserved F or W. The D gene is left open where the match is weak. Rows may omit the clone size; those that give it use once, few, many or a size class.

V gene	clone size	D gene	J gene	CDR3 DNA	CDR3 protein
TRBV10-3	-	-	TRBJ1-1	TGTGCCATCAGTGAGTATGGGATGCTGGAGAACACTGAAGCTTTCTTT	CAISEYGMLENTEAFF
TRBV6-6	-	-	TRBJ1-1	TGTGCCAGCAGTTACCACGGGCGCACTGAAGCTTTCTTT	CASSYHGRTEAFF
TRBV7-2	-	-	TRBJ1-3	TGTGCCAGCACCTTCTCGGGGGCGCTGCTGGCTGGAAACACCATATATTTT	CASTFSGALLAGNTIYF
TRBV7-6	-	-	TRBJ2-1	TGTGCCAGCAGCTTAATCAATGAGCAGTTCTTC	CASSLINEQFF
TRBV10-1	-	-	TRBJ2-5	TGCGCCAGCAGTGAGTCGAACCGCCCTTCAGAGACCCAGTACTTC	CASSESNRPSETQYF
TRBV7-7	-	-	TRBJ2-5	TGTGCTAGCAGCTCCATCCCCCAAGAGACCCAGTACTTC	CASSSIPQETQYF
TRBV9	-	-	TRBJ1-6	TGTGCCAGCAGCCCCCGGACGGACGGGCCCCTCCACTTT	CASSPRTDGPLHF
TRBV6-1	-	TRBD2	TRBJ2-5	TGTGCCAGCAGTGAAGCGTACGGCGGGGGCCAAGAGACCCAGTACTTC	CASSEAYGGGQETQYF
TRBV28	-	TRBD2	TRBJ2-3	TGTGCCAGCAGTTTGCCCGGGGGGGCAACAGATACGCAGTATTTT	CASSLPGGATDTQYF
TRBV11-3	-	-	TRBJ2-2	TGTGCCAGCAGCTCGCCAAGGGAGAACACCGGGGAGCTGTTTTTT	CASSSPRENTGELFF
TRBV6-1	once	-	TRBJ2-3	TGTGCCAGCAGTACCAACGTCCACACAGATACGCAGTATTTT	CASSTNVHTDTQYF
TRBV5-4	once	TRBD1	TRBJ2-3	TGTGCCAGCAGCCCGGGACAGAAGTTCACAGATACGCAGTATTTT	CASSPGQKFTDTQYF
TRBV6-6	few	-	TRBJ1-5	TGTGCCAGCAGGTTTGGCAGCAATCAGCCCCAGCATTTT	CASRFGSNQPQHF
TRBV2	-	-	TRBJ2-3	TGTGCCAGCAGTGAACAAGGTCACGGCACAGATACGCAGTATTTT	CASSEQGHGTDTQYF
TRBV6-5	-	-	TRBJ1-1	TGTGCCAGCAGGCGCGGTAAGAACACTGAAGCTTTCTTT	CASRRGKNTEAFF
TRBV11-1	many	-	TRBJ2-2	TGTGCCAGCAGCTTATCAAGGGAAAGGAGGACCGGGGAGCTGTTTTTT	CASSLSRERRTGELFF
TRBV9	-	-	TRBJ2-2	TGTGCCAGCAGCTCGACAGGGAGGAGCACCGGGGAGCTGTTTTTT	CASSSTGRSTGELFF
TRBV30	-	-	TRBJ1-2	TGTGCCTGGAGTGTACCCCAGAACTATGGCTACACCTTC	CAWSVPQNYGYTF
TRBV10-3	-	-	TRBJ2-7	TGTGCCATCAGTGAGTCTGCACAGCCCCCGTACTTC	CAISESAQPPYF
TRBV25-1	once	-	TRBJ2-7	TGTGCCAGCAGTGATCCAACCTCGGGACGGAGATTTTACGAGCAGTACTTC	CASSDPTSGRRFYEQYF
TRBV29-1	-	TRBD2	TRBJ2-7	TGCAGCGTCGGCGGGGGTGGGTCGGACGAGCAGTACTTC	CSVGGGGSDEQYF
TRBV13	-	-	TRBJ1-1	TGTGCCAGCAGCTTAGTGTACTCAACGGACACTGAAGCTTTCTTT	CASSLVYSTDTEAFF
TRBV7-9	many	TRBD1	TRBJ2-7	TGTGCCAGCAGCTTTATAGTGACAGGGGGAAGCTACGAGCAGTACTTC	CASSFIVTGGSYEQYF
TRBV7-8	-	-	TRBJ1-2	TGTGCCAGCAGCCCAAACACAGGGTCGGGTGGCTACACCTTC	CASSPNTGSGGYTF
TRBV9	-	TRBD1	TRBJ2-6	TGTGCCAGCAGCGAAGGACAGGGCTTCTCTGGGGCCAACGTCCTGACTTTC	CASSEGQGFSGANVLTF
TRBV30	-	-	TRBJ2-5	TGTGCCTGGGCCGACCGAGGGAGCCAAGAGACCCAGTACTTC	CAWADRGSQETQYF
TRBV10-2	-	TRBD1	TRBJ2-1	TGCGCCAGCAGGCCTGGGACAGGGGGCTACAATGAGCAGTTCTTC	CASRPGTGGYNEQFF
TRBV25-1	-	-	TRBJ1-1	TGTGCCAGCAGTGAAATCGTTTACACTGAAGCTTTCTTT	CASSEIVYTEAFF
TRBV10-2	-	-	TRBJ2-3	TGCGCCAGCAGTCCATGGCTAGCAGGCATCACAGATACGCAGTATTTT	CASSPWLAGITDTQYF
TRBV6-5	-	-	TRBJ1-6	TGTGCCAGCAGATTCGGGACACAGCATTCACCCCTCCACTTT	CASRFGTQHSPLHF
TRBV18	-	-	TRBJ2-7	TGTGCCAGCTCACCAATGAGGGCTGGCGAGCAGTACTTC	CASSPMRAGEQYF
TRBV5-1	-	TRBD2	TRBJ2-3	TGCGCCAGCAGCTTGGTTGGGACTAGCGGAGGCACAGATACGCAGTATTTT	CASSLVGTSGGTDTQYF
TRBV19	few	TRBD1	TRBJ1-2	TGTGCCAGAACAGGGGTCTATGGCTACACCTTC	CARTGVYGYTF
TRBV28	-	-	TRBJ1-5	TGTGCCAGCAGGCGACAGGATCAGCCCCAGCATTTT	CASRRQDQPQHF
TRBV28	-	TRBD1	TRBJ1-1	TGTGCCAGCAGGTTCTCCGGCACAGGGGCTGAAGCTTTCTTT	CASRFSGTGAEAFF
TRBV5-1	few	-	TRBJ2-1	TGCGCCAGCAGCTTGGACTCTCACTACAATGAGCAGTTCTTC	CASSLDSHYNEQFF
TRBV10-1	few	TRBD2	TRBJ2-1	TGCGCCAGCAGTGCGGGACTAGCGCCCAATGAGCAGTTCTTC	CASSAGLAPNEQFF
TRBV30	-	-	TRBJ2-5	TGTGCCTGGAGTGGACGGCGGTCCCTCGGGGAGACCCAGTACTTC	CAWSGRRSLGETQYF
TRBV2	-	-	TRBJ1-2	TGTGCCAGCAGTGAATTGCCAGGGGACTATGGCTACACCTTC	CASSELPGDYGYTF
TRBV21-1	few	-	TRBJ2-1	TGTGCCAGCAGCCGGACAGGGGTTTGGAATGAGCAGTTCTTC	CASSRTGVWNEQFF
TRBV29-1	-	TRBD1	TRBJ1-3	TGCAGCGTTGAATTCGGACAGGGTGCCGGAAACACCATATATTTT	CSVEFGQGAGNTIYF
TRBV2	-	TRBD1	TRBJ1-6	TGTGCCAGCAGTGGAGGAGACAGGGGGCGAAGCTCACCCCTCCACTTT	CASSGGDRGRSSPLHF
TRBV2	-	TRBD1	TRBJ2-7	TGTGCCAGCAGCAGGGACAGCTACGAGCAGTACTTC	CASSRDSYEQYF
TRBV10-1	-	TRBD1	TRBJ2-3	TGCGCCAGCAGTTCTGGACAGGGGGATAAAGATACGCAGTATTTT	CASSSGQGDKDTQYF
TRBV7-6	-	-	TRBJ2-7	TGTGCCAGCAGCTCTCCTACGGGCGAGCAGTACTTC	CASSSPTGEQYF
TRBV5-6	-	-	TRBJ2-7	TGTGCCAGCAGCTTGCGACAGACCTCGCCCTACGAGCAGTACTTC	CASSLRQTSPYEQYF
TRBV18	-	-	TRBJ2-3	TGTGCCAGCTCACCAAAAGATACGCAGTATTTT	CASSPKDTQYF
TRBV7-9	-	TRBD1	TRBJ2-7	TGTGCCAGCAGCTTAGACAGGGGTCTCGACGAGCAGTACTTC	CASSLDRGLDEQYF
TRBV28	-	-	TRBJ2-4	TGTGCCAGCAGTGGACAGCATGAGATTCCAAGAAACATTCAGTACTTC	CASSGQHEIPRNIQYF
TRBV10-3	-	TRBD1	TRBJ2-7	TGTGCCATCAGTGACCCGAGAGACAGGGGATCCTACGAGCAGTACTTC	CAISDPRDRGSYEQYF
TRBV7-9	-	TRBD1	TRBJ2-5	TGTGCCAGCAGCTTAACACAGGGGGGCCAAGAGACCCAGTACTTC	CASSLTQGGQETQYF
TRBV12-1	-	-	TRBJ1-1	TGTGCCAGCAGTCACTCGGTCGGGGGGACAAATTTGAACACTGAAGCTTTCTTT	CASSHSVGGTNLNTEAFF
TRBV5-1	-	-	TRBJ2-7	TGCGCCAGCAGCTTCATCAGCTCCTACGAGCAGTACTTC	CASSFISSYEQYF